This T cell receptor beta chain was identified in a study of shared clonotypes between healthy human individuals. General observations from the study: Only blood was sampled; tissue repertoires likely differ. In contrast to clonotypes shared by all four donors, non-shared clonotypes had lower generation probabilities. Around 4.7% was the fraction of naive CD4 clonotypes found shared across a few donors. Memory subsets had estimated richness that was generally smaller than that of naive subsets.

Points on this clone: Its matching antigen is unknown.

TCRdb's copy holds only in-frame clones and misses some; the assay was immunoSEQ multiplex PCR. The sample contains approximately 1.9 million clones, approximately 92% of which appear only once. Terminally differentiated effector memory CD45RA+ cells were excluded from the naive CD8 cells, which were CD45RO-negative and positively selected for CCR7. V gave up 5 bases and J gave up 7 bases, with 21 bases separating them. This CDR3 region has 15 residues. Germline V gene lookup returns CDR1 SGHAT and CDR2 FQDESV (reference sequence). The sample taken for sequencing was naive CD8+ T cells from PBMCs. The sequence was obtained from a man younger than 35 in good health. Some clones in this sample may be carry-over from other donors' samples. The chain recombines TRBV11-1 with TRBJ2-7; weak D call: TRBD1 (6 bases). The DNA for the CDR3 is TGTGCCAGCAGCCGGACAGACCCCAAACTTGGGGAGCAGTACTTC. Protein sequence: CASSRTDPKLGEQYF.